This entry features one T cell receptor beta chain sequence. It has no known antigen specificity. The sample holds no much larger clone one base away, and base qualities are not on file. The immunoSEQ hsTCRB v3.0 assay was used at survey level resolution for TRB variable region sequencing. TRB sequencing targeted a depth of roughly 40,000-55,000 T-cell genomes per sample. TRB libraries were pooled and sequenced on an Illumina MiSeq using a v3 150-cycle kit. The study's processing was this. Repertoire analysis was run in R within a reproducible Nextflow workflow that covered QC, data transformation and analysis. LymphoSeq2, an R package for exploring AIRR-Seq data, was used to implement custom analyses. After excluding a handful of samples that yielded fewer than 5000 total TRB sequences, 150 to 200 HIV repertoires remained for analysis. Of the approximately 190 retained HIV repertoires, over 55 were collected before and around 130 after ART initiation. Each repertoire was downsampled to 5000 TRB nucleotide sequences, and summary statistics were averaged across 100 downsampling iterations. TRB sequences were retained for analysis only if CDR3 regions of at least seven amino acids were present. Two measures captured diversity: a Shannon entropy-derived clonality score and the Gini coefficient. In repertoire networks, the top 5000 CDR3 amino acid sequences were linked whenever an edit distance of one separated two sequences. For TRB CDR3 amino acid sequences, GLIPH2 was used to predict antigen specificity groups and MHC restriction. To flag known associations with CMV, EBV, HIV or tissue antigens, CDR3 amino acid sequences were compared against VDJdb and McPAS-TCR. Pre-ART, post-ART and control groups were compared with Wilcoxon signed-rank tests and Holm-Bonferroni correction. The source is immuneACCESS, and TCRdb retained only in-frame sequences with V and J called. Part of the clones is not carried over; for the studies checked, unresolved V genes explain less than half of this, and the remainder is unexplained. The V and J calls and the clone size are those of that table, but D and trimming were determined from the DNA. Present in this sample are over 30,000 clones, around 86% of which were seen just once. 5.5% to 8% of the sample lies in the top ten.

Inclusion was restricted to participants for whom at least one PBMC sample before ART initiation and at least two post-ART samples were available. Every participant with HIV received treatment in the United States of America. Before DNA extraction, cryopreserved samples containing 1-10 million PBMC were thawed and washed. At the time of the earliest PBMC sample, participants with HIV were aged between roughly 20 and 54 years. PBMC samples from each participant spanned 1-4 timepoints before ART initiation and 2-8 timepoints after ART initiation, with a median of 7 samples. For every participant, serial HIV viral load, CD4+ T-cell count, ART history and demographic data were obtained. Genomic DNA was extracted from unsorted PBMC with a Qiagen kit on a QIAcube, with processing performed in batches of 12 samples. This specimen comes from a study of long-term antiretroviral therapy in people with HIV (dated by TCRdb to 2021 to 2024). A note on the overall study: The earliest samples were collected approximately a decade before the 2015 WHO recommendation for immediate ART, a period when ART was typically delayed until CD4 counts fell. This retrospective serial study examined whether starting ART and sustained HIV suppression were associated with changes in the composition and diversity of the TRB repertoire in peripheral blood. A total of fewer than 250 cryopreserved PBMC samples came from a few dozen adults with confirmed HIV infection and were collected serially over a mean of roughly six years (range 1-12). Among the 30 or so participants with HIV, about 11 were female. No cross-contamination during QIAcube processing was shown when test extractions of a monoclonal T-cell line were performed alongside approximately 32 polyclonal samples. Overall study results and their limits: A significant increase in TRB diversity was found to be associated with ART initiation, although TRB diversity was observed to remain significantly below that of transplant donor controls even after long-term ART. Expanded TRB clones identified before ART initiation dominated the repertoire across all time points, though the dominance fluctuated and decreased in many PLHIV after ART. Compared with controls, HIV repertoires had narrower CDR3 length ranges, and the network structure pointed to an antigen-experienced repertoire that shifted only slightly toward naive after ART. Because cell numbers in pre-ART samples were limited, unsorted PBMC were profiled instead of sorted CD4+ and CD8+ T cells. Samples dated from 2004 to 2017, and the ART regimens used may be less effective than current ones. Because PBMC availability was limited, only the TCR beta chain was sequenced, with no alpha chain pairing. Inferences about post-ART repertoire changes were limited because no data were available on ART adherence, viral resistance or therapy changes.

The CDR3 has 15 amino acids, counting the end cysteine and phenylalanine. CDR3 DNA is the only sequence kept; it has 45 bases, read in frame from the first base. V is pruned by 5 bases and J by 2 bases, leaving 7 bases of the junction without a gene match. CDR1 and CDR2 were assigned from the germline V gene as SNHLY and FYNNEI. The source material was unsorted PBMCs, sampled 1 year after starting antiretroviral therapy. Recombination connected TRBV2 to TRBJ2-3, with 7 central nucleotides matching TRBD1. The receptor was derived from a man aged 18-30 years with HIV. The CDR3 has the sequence CASSLRQGNTDTQYF. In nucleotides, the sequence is TGTGCCAGCAGTCTTCGACAGGGAAACACAGATACGCAGTATTTT.